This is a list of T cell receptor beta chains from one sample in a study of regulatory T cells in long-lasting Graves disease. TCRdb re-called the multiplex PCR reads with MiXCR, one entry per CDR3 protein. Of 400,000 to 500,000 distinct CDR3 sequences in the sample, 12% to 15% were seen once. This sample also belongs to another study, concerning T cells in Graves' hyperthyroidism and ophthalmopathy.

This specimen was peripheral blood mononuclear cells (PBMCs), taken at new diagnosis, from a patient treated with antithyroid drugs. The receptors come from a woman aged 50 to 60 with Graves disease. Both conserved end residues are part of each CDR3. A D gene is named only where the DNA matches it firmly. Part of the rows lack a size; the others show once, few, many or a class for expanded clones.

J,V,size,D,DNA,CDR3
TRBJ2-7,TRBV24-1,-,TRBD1,TGTGCCACCAGTGATCCGACAGGGGCCACCTACGAGCAGTACTTC,CATSDPTGATYEQYF
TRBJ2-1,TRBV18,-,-,TGTGCCAGCTCACCACTCAGATCTTCCTACAATGAGCAGTTCTTC,CASSPLRSSYNEQFF
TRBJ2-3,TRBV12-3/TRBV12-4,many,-,TGTGCCAGCAGTTTAGCGCTTTGGGATCCCACTGATACGCAGTATTTT,CASSLALWDPTDTQYF
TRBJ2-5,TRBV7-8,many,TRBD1,TGTGCCAGCAGCTTAGATGACAGGGTGGAGGAGACCCAGTACTTC,CASSLDDRVEETQYF
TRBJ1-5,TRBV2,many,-,TGTGCCAGCAGTGGGAGGGGCGCTAACCAGCCCCAGCATTTT,CASSGRGANQPQHF
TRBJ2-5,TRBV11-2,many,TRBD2,TGTGCCAGCAGCTACGGACTAGCGGAGGGCGGGACCCAGTACTTC,CASSYGLAEGGTQYF
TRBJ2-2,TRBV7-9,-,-,TGTGCCAGCAGCTTATTACATCCGAACACCGGGGAGCTGTTTTTT,CASSLLHPNTGELFF
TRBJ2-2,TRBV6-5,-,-,TGTGCCAGCAGTTTCCTCCATAACACCGGGGAGCTGTTTTTT,CASSFLHNTGELFF
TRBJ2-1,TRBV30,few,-,TGTGCCTCCGGAGATGGGACGGCCACCTACAATGAGCAGTCCTTC,CASGDGTATYNEQSF
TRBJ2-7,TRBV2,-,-,TGTGCCAGCAGACCCCTAACAGAGGAGGGGGACTACGAGCAGTACTTC,CASRPLTEEGDYEQYF
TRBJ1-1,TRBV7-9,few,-,TGTGCCAGCACCCCCCGGGGGGGTGAGGGGACTGAAGCTTTCTTT,CASTPRGGEGTEAFF
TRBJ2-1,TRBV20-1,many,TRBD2,TGCAGTGCTAGGGTAGCGGGAGTCAATGAGCAGTTCTTC,CSARVAGVNEQFF
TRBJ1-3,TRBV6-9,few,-,TGTGCCAGCAGTTACTCTCCCTCTGGAAACACCATATATTTT,CASSYSPSGNTIYF
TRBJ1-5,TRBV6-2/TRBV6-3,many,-,TGTGCCAGCAGAACCTTGACAGCACTAAGCAATCAGCCCCAGCATTTT,CASRTLTALSNQPQHF
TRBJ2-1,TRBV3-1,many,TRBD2,TGTGCCAGCACCAAACTAGCGGGAGCTTACAATGAGCAGTTCTTC,CASTKLAGAYNEQFF
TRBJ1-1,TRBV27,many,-,TGTGCCAGCAGTTTATTTGGCAATCAGAACACTGAAGCTTTCTTT,CASSLFGNQNTEAFF
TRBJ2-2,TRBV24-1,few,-,TGTGCCGCCCTAGGCCCCGCCGGGGAGCTGTTTTTT,CAALGPAGELFF
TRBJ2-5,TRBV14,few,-,TGTGCCAGCAGCCAAGGGGCGGAGTGGAGGATGGGAGAGACCCAGTACTTC,CASSQGAEWRMGETQYF
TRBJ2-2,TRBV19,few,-,TGTGCCGGCACCCCAGGTCCGGGGTGGTCAACCGGGGAGCTGTTTTTT,CAGTPGPGWSTGELFF
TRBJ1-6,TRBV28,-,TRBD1,TGTGCCAGCAGACCCGGGACAGAGACCTCACCCCTCCACTTT,CASRPGTETSPLHF
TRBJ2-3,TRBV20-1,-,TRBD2,TGCAGTGCCCCTATTCTAGCGGGAGGGCAGGCAGATACGCAGTATTTT,CSAPILAGGQADTQYF
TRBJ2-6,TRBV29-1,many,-,TGCAGCGTCCCCGACAGCTCTGGGGCCAACGTCCTGACTTTC,CSVPDSSGANVLTF
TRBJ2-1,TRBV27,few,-,TGTGCCAGCAGTTCCTCAAGGAATGAGCAGTTCTTC,CASSSSRNEQFF
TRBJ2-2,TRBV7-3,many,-,TGTGCCAGCAGCTTAAGTAGTGTGGGGACTACCGGGGAGCTGTTTTTT,CASSLSSVGTTGELFF
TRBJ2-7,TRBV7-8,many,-,TGTGCCAGCAGGTCTAGTGTCTACGAGCAGTACTTC,CASRSSVYEQYF
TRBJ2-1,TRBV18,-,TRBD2,TGTGCCAGCTCACAGGGGCGGGAGAAGGGCAATGAGCAGTTCTTC,CASSQGREKGNEQFF
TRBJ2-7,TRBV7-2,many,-,TGTGCCAGCAGCTCCAACGGACAGCCGGGGTCCTACGAGCAGTACTTC,CASSSNGQPGSYEQYF
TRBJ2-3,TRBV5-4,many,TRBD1,TGTGCCAGCAGCTTGGATCCAGGGGGCCTCGCAGATACGCAGTATTTT,CASSLDPGGLADTQYF
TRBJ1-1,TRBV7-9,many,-,TGTGCCAGCAGCGCCTGGGAGGGGAACACTGAAGCTTTCTTT,CASSAWEGNTEAFF
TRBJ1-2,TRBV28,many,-,TGTGCCAGCAGTGGAGTTAACTATGGCTACACCTTC,CASSGVNYGYTF
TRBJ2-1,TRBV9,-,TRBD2,TGTGCCAGCGGGGGACTAGCGGGAGTTGGTGAGCAGTTCTTC,CASGGLAGVGEQFF
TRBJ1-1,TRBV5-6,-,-,TGTGCCAGCAGCTTGCGGGCCTCGACCAGGAACACTGAAGCTTTCTTT,CASSLRASTRNTEAFF